This TCR beta chain is drawn from a study of CD8 T cells in ankylosing spondylitis. For this clonotype: Its matching antigen is unknown.

Germline CDR1 is SEHNR and CDR2 is FQNEAQ (reference sequence). CDR3 length: 14 amino acids. V was clipped by 3 bases and J by 3 bases; unmatched bases: 2. Quantitative 5'-RACE with molecular barcodes produced the TCR beta libraries. TCRdb analysed the 5' RACE reads with MiXCR anew, one entry per CDR3 protein. The sample includes 250,000 or so distinct CDR3 sequences, approximately 12% of them seen just once. Findings and caveats of the study: The clones that were linked to disease were reported to be significantly enriched in matched synovial fluid samples from ankylosing spondylitis patients.

Specimen: blood, either unsorted or a sorted T cell fraction (not recorded which). This sequence was found in a male donor with ankylosing spondylitis or in good health (not recorded which). V gene TRBV7-9 combines with J gene TRBJ2-1; TRBD2 aligns across 7 bases. The CDR3 DNA sequence: TGTGCCAGCAGCTTCGGGACTAACTACAATGAGCAGTTCTTC. Amino acids: CASSFGTNYNEQFF. Drawing the rest from reference TRBV7-9 and TRBJ2-1, the complete variable domain is DTGVSQNPRHKITKRGQNVTFRCDPISEHNRLYWYRQTLGQGPEFLTYFQNEAQLEKSRLLSDRFSAERPKGSFSTLEIQRTEQGDSAMYLCASSFGTNYNEQFFGPGTRLTVL.